This T cell receptor beta chain stems from a study of metastatic and nonmetastatic thyroid tumors. Study context: Where malignant and benign thyroid patients were concerned, repertoires were compared across blood and tumor or nodule tissue. Whole-study findings and limits: In both blood and tumor samples, TCR beta diversity was reported significantly higher for malignant than benign nodules.

In the study's own analysis: Building a distant-metastasis classifier for papillary thyroid cancer drew on CDR3 differences across clinicopathological groups. TCRdb re-called clones from the PCR reads using MiXCR. TCRdb's processing, not the authors' own work, is the source of the V and J calls. The sample yields about 33,000 clones, 18% seen once. The CDR3 loop spans 15 amino acids. Germline CDR1 reads LNHDA; CDR2 reads SQIVND (reference sequence). Unmatched junction bases numbered 5, after V lost 6 bases and J lost 0 bases. Ahead of thyroid surgery, no patient had received treatment of any kind. This clone was counted ten times or more. No antigen is known for it.

This receptor was taken from a male donor with papillary thyroid cancer or a benign thyroid nodule (not recorded which). Some clones in this sample may be carry-over from other donors' samples. The specimen was blood. The genes are TRBV19 and TRBJ1-3; 7 nucleotides align to TRBD1. Written as DNA, the CDR3 is TGTGCCAGTAGAACGGACAGGAACTCTGGAAACACCATATATTTT. As protein: CASRTDRNSGNTIYF.